The T cell receptor (beta chain) described here comes from a study of shared clonotypes between healthy human individuals. Overall study: The cohort had two women and a few men, ages 18 to 49.

This CDR3 contains 15 residues. In germline, CDR1 is SGHTA, CDR2 FQGTGA. With V trimmed by 1 base and J by 8 bases, 8 bases remained unmatched. Clones were sequenced by immunoSEQ multiplex PCR, and TCRdb holds only the in-frame ones, with some missing. The repertoire consists of 2 million to 2.5 million clones, with over 85% occurring once and the leading ten covering 0.3% to 0.4%. The chain combines TRBV7-3 with TRBJ2-3, with TRBD1 identical over 8 bases. The origin of this receptor is a young man in good health. Some clones in this sample may be carry-over from other donors' samples. The sample consisted of naive CD4+ T cells from PBMCs. The subset here: CD45RA+ positively selected. DNA of the CDR3: TGTGCCAGCAGCTTAATTGGACAGGGCCTTGGTACGCAGTATTTT. It is translated as CASSLIGQGLGTQYF.